A single sample is the source of the 31 T cell receptor beta chains below, sequenced in a study of blood T cell repertoires in COVID-19. Sequenced by immunoSEQ multiplex PCR; TCRdb stores in-frame clones only, minus some. The data hold fewer than 200,000 clones, with 74% observed a single time. The sequenced sample consisted of peripheral blood. The source of these receptors is a woman of 80 years or more with acute or convalescent COVID-19.

CDR3 sequence (DNA): TGTGCCAGCAGCTCAGCCACTAGCACAGATACGCAGTATTTT. It is translated as CASSSATSTDTQYF. V and J are TRBV7-2 and TRBJ2-3; no definite D call. Trimming took off 4 bases at V and 0 bases at J, with 8 bases between the two ends. This CDR3 is 14 amino acids long. Germline V gene data show CDR1 as SGHTA and CDR2 as FQGNSA.

This clone was observed a few times. The gene calls are TRBV2 and TRBJ2-5; 7 bases are shared with TRBD2. Trimming removed 6 bases from V and 5 bases from J; junction bases left unmatched: 12. This CDR3 comprises 15 residues. Germline-derived CDR1 and CDR2 are SNHLY and FYNNEI. In nucleotides, the CDR3 is TGTGCCAGCAGATCCGGGACTATGGGATTTGAGACCCAGTACTTC. Amino acid sequence: CASRSGTMGFETQYF.

In this sample, this clone turned up a few times. The chain combines TRBV28 with TRBJ2-5; 7 bases are a match to TRBD1. The germline CDR1 and CDR2 sequences are MDHEN and SYDVKM. The CDR3 covers 15 residues. The V and J ends lost 8 bases and 2 bases, in that order; junction bases with no gene match: 11. The CDR3, as DNA: TGTGCCAGCCAAGCGCCGGGGACAGAGCAAGAGACCCAGTACTTC. Its protein product is CASQAPGTEQETQYF.

The genes are TRBV10-3 and TRBJ1-6; TRBD1 aligns across 7 bases. In germline, CDR1 is ENHRY, CDR2 SYGVKD. After removal of 11 bases from V and 6 bases from J, the junction contained 7 bases not matched to a gene. The length of the CDR3 is 13 residues. CDR3 DNA sequence: TGTGCCTCCTGGGACAGTCTTAATTCACCCCTCCACTTT. It codes for CASWDSLNSPLHF.

This clone appeared a few times. DNA for the CDR3: TGCGCCAGCAGCTTGGAGGCGGACTATGGCTACACCTTC. It is translated as CASSLEADYGYTF. The V gene is TRBV5-1, the J gene TRBJ1-2; D call uncertain. CDR1 SGHRS and CDR2 YFSETQ come from the germline V gene. The CDR3 covers 13 residues. V shed 0 bases and J shed 3 bases, with 6 bases lying between them.

This chain connects TRBV6-6 to TRBJ2-1, with D possibly TRBD1 on 6 matching bases. The germline gives CDR1 MNHNY, CDR2 SVGAGI (reference sequence). V was clipped by 5 bases and J by 4 bases, with 9 bases between them. This CDR3 is built from 13 residues. CDR3 coding DNA: TGTGCCAGCAGTGCCGGGACATACAATGAGCAGTTCTTC. It yields the protein CASSAGTYNEQFF.

This clone came up once. The chain recombines TRBV6-2 or TRBV6-3 with TRBJ1-5; D might be TRBD1 (5 bases). From germline, CDR1 is MNHEY and CDR2 SVGEGT. Trimming left V 0 bases short and J 7 bases short, with 19 bases between. The CDR3 is made up of 17 amino acids. CDR3 coding DNA: TGTGCCAGCAGTTACTCGATACTCCCAGGGTCAGCCCAGCCCCAGCATTTT. This translates into CASSYSILPGSAQPQHF.

The DNA of the CDR3 is TGCAGTGCTAGTTTCGGCGGGAGGATAAATGAGCAGTTCTTC. Its translation is CSASFGGRINEQFF. V is TRBV20-1 and J is TRBJ2-1, with 8 bases lining up with TRBD2. V lost 3 bases to trimming and J lost 7 bases; unmatched junction nucleotides: 8. There are 14 residues in the CDR3. CDR1 and CDR2 from the germline V gene are DFQATT and SNEGSKA (reference sequence).

The rearrangement uses TRBV6-2 or TRBV6-3 and TRBJ2-7; 7 bases agree with TRBD2. The CDR3 is made up of 15 amino acids. Trimming cost V 6 bases and J 0 bases; bases outside gene matches: 8. Germline V CDR1 and CDR2: MNHEY, SVGEGT. CDR3 amino acids: CASSLAERRSYEQYF. In DNA, the CDR3 is TGTGCCAGCAGCCTAGCGGAGAGGCGCTCCTACGAGCAGTACTTC.

The gene calls are TRBV4-3 and TRBJ2-3; D perhaps matches TRBD2 (5 bases). The germline CDR1 and CDR2 sequences are LGHNA and YSLEER. Trimming stripped 0 bases from V and 5 bases from J, with 12 bases between. This CDR3 contains 15 residues. CDR3 loop: CASSQDAAEVDTQYF. The CDR3 DNA reads TGCGCCAGCAGCCAAGATGCCGCGGAGGTAGATACGCAGTATTTT.

This clone was recorded once. The rearrangement links TRBV7-9 to TRBJ1-4; 9 nucleotides line up with TRBD1. V was clipped by 5 bases and J by 8 bases; unmatched bases: 3. CDR3 length: 13 residues. Germline V CDR1 and CDR2: SEHNR, FQNEAQ (reference sequence). DNA for the CDR3: TGTGCCAGCAGCCTGGGGACAGGGGAAAAACTGTTTTTT. Amino acid sequence: CASSLGTGEKLFF.

V gene TRBV6-5 combines with J gene TRBJ2-7; the match to TRBD2 covers 12 bases. V gave up 6 bases and J gave up 6 bases; unmatched junction bases: 9. The CDR3 has 15 amino acids. Germline V gene lookup returns CDR1 MNHEY and CDR2 SVGAGI. The CDR3 region is CASSDLAGGPGEQYF. The CDR3 coding sequence is TGTGCCAGCAGCGACCTAGCGGGAGGGCCGGGCGAGCAGTACTTC.

The sample holds a few counts of this clone. The chain couples TRBV7-9 to TRBJ1-6; D is undetermined. The CDR3 consists of 11 residues. V lost 5 bases and J 7 bases, leaving 3 bases between the germline ends. Germline lookup yields CDR1 SEHNR and CDR2 FQNEAQ (reference sequence). The CDR3 nucleotides are TGTGCCAGCAGCCGGAATTCACCCCTCCACTTT. Translation: CASSRNSPLHF.

The J gene is TRBJ1-3, the V gene TRBV4-2, with 7 nucleotides matching TRBD1. The length of the CDR3 is 16 residues. The junction had 7 bases not matched to a gene; V was cut back by 1 base and J by 4 bases. Germline V gene data show CDR1 as LGHNA and CDR2 as YNFKEQ. The CDR3 DNA is TGTGCCAGCAGCCAAGTTGACAGGGTGGAGGGAAACACCATATATTTT. It is translated as CASSQVDRVEGNTIYF.

CDR3 in DNA: TGTGCCAGCATGGCGGGGTCCTCCTACGAGCAGTACTTC. Translating gives CASMAGSSYEQYF. The chain joins TRBV2 to TRBJ2-7; D is perhaps TRBD2 (6 bases). Trimming removed 7 bases at V and 0 bases at J, with 10 bases between. Germline V gene data show CDR1 as SNHLY and CDR2 as FYNNEI. The CDR3 covers 13 residues. The whole variable domain, remainder taken from reference TRBV2 and TRBJ2-7, is EPEVTQTPSHQVTQMGQEVILRCVPISNHLYFYWYRQILGQKVEFLVSFYNNEISEKSEIFDDQFSVERPDGSNFTLKIRSTKLEDSAMYFCASMAGSSYEQYFGPGTRLTVT.

J is TRBJ1-1 and V is TRBV9, with TRBD1 as a possible D gene (5 bases). CDR1 SGDLS and CDR2 YYNGEE come from the germline V gene. V dropped 4 bases and J dropped 6 bases, with 16 bases sitting between them. The CDR3 extends over 14 amino acids. CDR3 amino acids: CASSPIGGSAEAFF. Written as DNA, the CDR3 is TGTGCCAGCAGCCCCATCGGGGGTTCGGCTGAAGCTTTCTTT.

This clone came up a few times. V gene TRBV29-1 combines with J gene TRBJ2-7; D perhaps matches TRBD2 (7 bases). With 2 bases removed from V and 5 bases from J, the gap between germline ends came to 10 bases. This CDR3 is 12 amino acids long. Germline CDR1 reads SQVTM; CDR2 reads ANQGSEA. Written as DNA, the CDR3 is TGCAGCGTTGAACGGGGGGCGGACGAGCAGTACTTC. It yields the protein CSVERGADEQYF.

The chain employs TRBV19 and TRBJ1-4; weak D call: TRBD1 (5 bases). This CDR3 is 13 amino acids long. Trimming took 7 bases from V and 4 from J, leaving 10 bases between them. Germline V gene sequence: CDR1 LNHDA, CDR2 SQIVND (reference sequence). CDR3 region: CASTRQNNEKLFF. For the CDR3, the DNA is TGTGCCAGTACCCGACAGAATAATGAAAAACTGTTTTTT.

This chain joins TRBV5-1 and TRBJ2-1; 10 nucleotides match TRBD2. The CDR3 totals 22 residues. V lost 1 base, J lost 7 bases, and 26 bases stayed unmatched. Germline-derived CDR1 and CDR2 are SGHRS and YFSETQ. CDR3 nucleotide sequence: TGCGCCAGCAGCTTGTTGGGCGGAAAACTGAGAGGTCTAGCGGGAGTGTGGAATGAGCAGTTCTTC. Residues: CASSLLGGKLRGLAGVWNEQFF.

The chain recombines TRBV6-2 or TRBV6-3 with TRBJ1-5, with no clear D. Germline CDR1 reads MNHEY; CDR2 reads SVGEGT. The length of the CDR3 is 17 residues. Between the trimmed V and J ends, which lost 2 bases and 0 bases, there was a span of 14 bases. The CDR3 sequence is CASSYPRGPDSNQPQHF. The CDR3 nucleotides read TGTGCCAGCAGTTACCCTCGAGGGCCGGATAGCAATCAGCCCCAGCATTTT.

CDR3: CASSPTGYPWRFF. In nucleotides, the CDR3 is TGTGCCAGTAGTCCGACAGGTTACCCTTGGCGGTTCTTC. The chain employs TRBV19 and TRBJ2-1; D might be TRBD1 (6 bases). Germline CDR1 LNHDA, CDR2 SQIVND (reference sequence). V was pared by 5 bases and J by 15 bases, with 20 bases between. The CDR3 runs to 13 residues.

CDR3 loop: CASRRQPDQPQHF. CDR3 in DNA: TGTGCCAGCAGGCGGCAACCCGATCAGCCCCAGCATTTT. The chain has TRBV28 and TRBJ1-5; D not certain. CDR3 length: 13 amino acids. Trimming stripped 6 bases from V and 5 bases from J, with 11 bases between. Germline assignment: CDR1 MDHEN and CDR2 SYDVKM.

This rearrangement joins TRBV27 to TRBJ1-5; 7 bases align to TRBD1. J was trimmed by 4 bases and V by 6 bases; bases with no gene match: 6. The CDR3 loop spans 14 amino acids. Germline V lookup: CDR1 MNHEY, CDR2 SMNVEV (reference sequence). The CDR3, as DNA: TGTGCCAGCAGGACGGGACAGATAAATCAGCCCCAGCATTTT. It codes for CASRTGQINQPQHF.

This clone has more than one count but fewer than ten. This chain links TRBV10-3 with TRBJ1-2, with D unresolved. V lost 9 bases to trimming and J lost 4 bases, with 24 bases between them. The length of the CDR3 is 16 residues. Germline assignment: CDR1 ENHRY and CDR2 SYGVKD. In DNA, the CDR3 is TGTGCCATAGACTCTAGCGAGGGCAGAGCGCTCTATGGCTACACCTTC. This sequence encodes CAIDSSEGRALYGYTF.

The chain combines TRBV27 with TRBJ2-4; D gene unclear. The CDR3 loop spans 13 amino acids. Deletions cut 5 bases from V and 0 bases from J, with 5 bases between. Germline CDR1 reads MNHEY; CDR2 reads SMNVEV (reference sequence). CDR3 protein: CASSQIAKNIQYF. The DNA for the CDR3 is TGTGCCAGCAGTCAGATAGCCAAAAACATTCAGTACTTC.

The V and J genes are TRBV7-3 and TRBJ2-3; D may be TRBD1 (5 bases). In germline, CDR1 is SGHTA, CDR2 FQGTGA. This CDR3 comprises 13 residues. V lost 6 bases and J 2 bases, leaving 9 bases between the germline ends. CDR3 sequence (DNA): TGTGCCAGCAGAAAAGGGGCCACAGATACGCAGTATTTT. Its translation is CASRKGATDTQYF.

Only a few counts were recorded for this clone. V and J are TRBV5-1 and TRBJ2-1; TRBD2 agrees at 9 bases. V gave up 7 bases and J gave up 7 bases; unmatched junction bases: 12. CDR1 and CDR2 from the germline V gene are SGHRS and YFSETQ. The CDR3 covers 15 residues. The CDR3 here is CASAKLAGGPNEQFF. The CDR3 DNA reads as TGCGCCAGCGCCAAACTCGCGGGAGGGCCTAATGAGCAGTTCTTC.

The chain uses TRBV19 and TRBJ2-5; TRBD2 is a possible D gene (6 bases). From germline, CDR1 is LNHDA and CDR2 SQIVND (reference sequence). The V and J ends lost 7 bases and 4 bases respectively, with 13 bases between them. The CDR3 spans 13 residues. CDR3 sequence: CASMGGVPETQYF. CDR3 DNA sequence: TGTGCCAGTATGGGGGGAGTCCCAGAGACCCAGTACTTC. The full variable domain, with the rest looked up from reference TRBV19 and TRBJ2-5, is DGGITQSPKYLFRKEGQNVTLSCEQNLNHDAMYWYRQDPGQGLRLIYYSQIVNDFQKGDIAEGYSVSREKKESFPLTVTSAQKNPTAFYLCASMGGVPETQYFGPGTRLLVL.

J is TRBJ1-2 and V is TRBV3-1 (or the pseudogene TRBV3-2); D gene unclear. CDR1 and CDR2 (germline): LGHDT, YNNKEL (reference sequence). The V end lost 0 bases, the J end lost 7 bases, and 9 bases lay between the germline ends. The CDR3 spans 13 residues. CDR3: CASSQDMGSGYTF. As DNA, the CDR3 is TGTGCCAGCAGCCAAGATATGGGCTCTGGCTACACCTTC.

This chain links TRBV6-5 with TRBJ2-5; 8 positions match TRBD1. V lost 4 bases and J lost 5; bases outside the gene matches: 12. Germline V lookup: CDR1 MNHEY, CDR2 SVGAGI. The CDR3 is 16 residues long. In nucleotides, the CDR3 is TGTGCCAGCAGTTCCGGACAGGGTATTAATGGCGAGACCCAGTACTTC. Its protein product is CASSSGQGINGETQYF.

The chain links TRBV5-1 to TRBJ2-5; 7 nucleotides line up with TRBD1. The CDR3 has 14 amino acids. The V gene end was trimmed by 4 bases and the J gene end by 0 bases; junction bases not matched to a gene: 3. Germline values: CDR1 SGHRS, CDR2 YFSETQ. The CDR3 sequence is CASSTDRDQETQYF. The CDR3 DNA sequence: TGCGCCAGCAGCACCGACAGGGACCAAGAGACCCAGTACTTC.